This T cell receptor (beta chain) derives from a study of T cell responses to AZD1222 COVID-19 vaccine. General study results and limits: Donors in the cohort were predominantly white British and more often female, and clonal diversity was possibly underestimated. Researchers report vaccine-associated CD4 TCRs spanning spike, with dominance at 160-218 and 743-854.

Germline assignment: CDR1 MGHRA and CDR2 YSYEKL. The CDR3 sequence is 16 residues long. V was pared by 4 bases and J by 4 bases, with 8 bases of the junction left unmatched. Both about-4-week and about-12-week second-dose recipients were combined. Comments on this clone: Antigen specificity is unknown.

The protocol was immunoSEQ multiplex PCR, while the TCRdb copy is restricted to in-frame clones and leaves out a portion. Among about 110,000 clones listed, about 90% were seen once. The clonotype was recovered from an adult who received the AZD1222 COVID-19 vaccine. This rearrangement joins TRBV4-1 to TRBJ2-7; 12 bases fit TRBD1. Sample: peripheral blood, taken 28 days after the second AZD1222 dose. CDR3 DNA sequence: TGCGCCAGCAGCCCCGTTGGGGGACAGGGGGCGTACGAGCAGTACTTC. Protein sequence: CASSPVGGQGAYEQYF.